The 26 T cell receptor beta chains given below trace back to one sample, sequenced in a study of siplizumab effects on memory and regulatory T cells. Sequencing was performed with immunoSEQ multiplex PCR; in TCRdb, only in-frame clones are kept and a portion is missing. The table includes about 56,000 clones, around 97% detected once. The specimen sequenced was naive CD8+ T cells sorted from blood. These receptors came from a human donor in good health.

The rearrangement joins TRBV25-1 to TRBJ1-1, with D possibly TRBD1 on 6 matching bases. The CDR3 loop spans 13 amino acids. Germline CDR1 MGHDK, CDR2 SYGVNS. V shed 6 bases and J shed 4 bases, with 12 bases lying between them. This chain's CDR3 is CASREGGSTEAFF. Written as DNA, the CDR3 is TGTGCCAGCAGGGAGGGGGGGTCCACTGAAGCTTTCTTT.

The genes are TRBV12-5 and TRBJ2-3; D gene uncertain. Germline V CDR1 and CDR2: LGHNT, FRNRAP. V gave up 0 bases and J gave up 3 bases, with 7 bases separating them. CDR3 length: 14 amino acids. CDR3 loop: CASGLVGVTDTQYF. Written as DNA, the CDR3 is TGTGCTAGTGGTTTGGTTGGGGTAACAGATACGCAGTATTTT.

The CDR3 loop is CASSFRPDYGYTF. The CDR3, as DNA: TGCGCCAGCAGCTTTCGACCAGACTATGGCTACACCTTC. The chain carries TRBV4-1 and TRBJ1-2; D gene ambiguous. CDR1 and CDR2 (germline): MGHRA, YSYEKL. The CDR3 has 13 residues. Trimming took off 5 bases at V and 3 bases at J, with 10 bases between the two ends.

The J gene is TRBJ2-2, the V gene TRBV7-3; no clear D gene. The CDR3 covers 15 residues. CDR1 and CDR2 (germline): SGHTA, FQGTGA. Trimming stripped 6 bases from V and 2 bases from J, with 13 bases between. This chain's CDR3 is CASSPGPSNTGELFF. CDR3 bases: TGTGCCAGCAGTCCCGGCCCCTCAAACACCGGGGAGCTGTTTTTT.

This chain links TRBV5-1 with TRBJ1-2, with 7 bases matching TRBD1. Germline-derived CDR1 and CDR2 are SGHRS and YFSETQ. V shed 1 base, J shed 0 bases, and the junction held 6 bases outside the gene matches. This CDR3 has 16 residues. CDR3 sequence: CASSLTGVSANYGYTF. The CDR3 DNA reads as TGCGCCAGCAGCTTGACAGGGGTATCAGCTAACTATGGCTACACCTTC.

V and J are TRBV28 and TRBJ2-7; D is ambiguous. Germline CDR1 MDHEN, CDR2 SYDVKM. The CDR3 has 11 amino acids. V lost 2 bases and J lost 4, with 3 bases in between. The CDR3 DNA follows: TGTGCCAGCAGTTTAGGGTACGAGCAGTACTTC. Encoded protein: CASSLGYEQYF.

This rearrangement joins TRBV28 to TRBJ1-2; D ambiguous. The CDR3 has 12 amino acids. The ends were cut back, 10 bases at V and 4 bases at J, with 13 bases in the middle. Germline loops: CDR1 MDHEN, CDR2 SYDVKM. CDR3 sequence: CAILNSRYGYTF. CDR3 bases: TGTGCCATACTCAATTCCCGCTATGGCTACACCTTC.

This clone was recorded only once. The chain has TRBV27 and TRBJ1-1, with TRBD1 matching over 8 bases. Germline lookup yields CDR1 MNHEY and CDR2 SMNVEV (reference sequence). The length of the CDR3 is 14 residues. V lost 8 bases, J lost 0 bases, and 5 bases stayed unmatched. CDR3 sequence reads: CASQRTGLNTEAFF. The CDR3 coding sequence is TGTGCCAGCCAACGGACAGGGTTGAACACTGAAGCTTTCTTT.

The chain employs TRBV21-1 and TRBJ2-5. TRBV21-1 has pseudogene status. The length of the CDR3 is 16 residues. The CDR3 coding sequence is TGTGCCAGCAGCAAAGGTCGGGCAGGCCTCATAGAGACCCAGTACTTC. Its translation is CASSKGRAGLIETQYF.

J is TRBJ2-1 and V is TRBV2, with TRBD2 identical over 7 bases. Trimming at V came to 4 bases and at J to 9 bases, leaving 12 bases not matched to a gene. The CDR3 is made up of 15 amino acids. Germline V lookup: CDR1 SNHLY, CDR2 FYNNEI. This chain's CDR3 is CASSVGLEVEIEQFF. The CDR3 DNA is TGTGCCAGCAGTGTAGGACTAGAGGTGGAAATTGAGCAGTTCTTC.

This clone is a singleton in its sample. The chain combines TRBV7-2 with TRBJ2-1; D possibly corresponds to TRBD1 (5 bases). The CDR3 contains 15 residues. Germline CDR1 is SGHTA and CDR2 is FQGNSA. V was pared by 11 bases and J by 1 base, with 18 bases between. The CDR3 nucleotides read TGTGCCTCCAGGAACCCCAGGGATTCCTACAATGAGCAGTTCTTC. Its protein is CASRNPRDSYNEQFF.

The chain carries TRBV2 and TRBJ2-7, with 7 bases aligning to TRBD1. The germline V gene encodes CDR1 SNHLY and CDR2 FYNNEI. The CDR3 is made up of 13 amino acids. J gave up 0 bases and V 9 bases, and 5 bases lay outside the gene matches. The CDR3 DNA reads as TGTGCCAGTACGACAGGGACCTCCTACGAGCAGTACTTC. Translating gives CASTTGTSYEQYF.

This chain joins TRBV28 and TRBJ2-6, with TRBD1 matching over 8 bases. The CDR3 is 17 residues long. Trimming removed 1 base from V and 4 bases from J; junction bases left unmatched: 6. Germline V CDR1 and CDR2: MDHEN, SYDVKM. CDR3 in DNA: TGTGCCAGCAGTTTATCGGACAGGGAGGACGGGGCCAACGTCCTGACTTTC. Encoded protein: CASSLSDREDGANVLTF.

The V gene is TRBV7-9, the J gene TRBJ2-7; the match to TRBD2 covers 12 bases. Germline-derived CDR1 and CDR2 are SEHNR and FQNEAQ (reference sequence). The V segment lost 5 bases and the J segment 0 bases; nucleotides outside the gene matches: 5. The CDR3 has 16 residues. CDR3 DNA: TGTGCCAGCAGCCCAACTAGCGGGAGGTCCTCCTACGAGCAGTACTTC. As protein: CASSPTSGRSSYEQYF. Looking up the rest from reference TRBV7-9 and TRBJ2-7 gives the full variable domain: DTGVSQNPRHKITKRGQNVTFRCDPISEHNRLYWYRQTLGQGPEFLTYFQNEAQLEKSRLLSDRFSAERPKGSFSTLEIQRTEQGDSAMYLCASSPTSGRSSYEQYFGPGTRLTVT.

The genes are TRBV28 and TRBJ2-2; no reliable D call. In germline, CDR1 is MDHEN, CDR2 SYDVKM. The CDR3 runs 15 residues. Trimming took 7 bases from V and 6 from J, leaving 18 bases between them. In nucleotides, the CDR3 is TGTGCCAGCATCACCCGGGTCTCAAACGCCGGGGAGCTGTTTTTT. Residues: CASITRVSNAGELFF.

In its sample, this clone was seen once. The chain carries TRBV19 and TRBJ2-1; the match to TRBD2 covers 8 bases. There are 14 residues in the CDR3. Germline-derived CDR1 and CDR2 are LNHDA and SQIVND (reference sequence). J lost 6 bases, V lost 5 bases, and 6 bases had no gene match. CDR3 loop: CASSPLAGSNEQFF. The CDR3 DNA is TGTGCCAGTAGTCCCCTAGCGGGCAGCAATGAGCAGTTCTTC.

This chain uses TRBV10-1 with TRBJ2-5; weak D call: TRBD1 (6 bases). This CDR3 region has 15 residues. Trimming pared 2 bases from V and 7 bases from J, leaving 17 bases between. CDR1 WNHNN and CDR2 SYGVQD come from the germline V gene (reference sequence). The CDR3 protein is CASSEGTSFGATQYF. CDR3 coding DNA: TGCGCCAGCAGTGAGGGGACATCGTTCGGGGCGACCCAGTACTTC.

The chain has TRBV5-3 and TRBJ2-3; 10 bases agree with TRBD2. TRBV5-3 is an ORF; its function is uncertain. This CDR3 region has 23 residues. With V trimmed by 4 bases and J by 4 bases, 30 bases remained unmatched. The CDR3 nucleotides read TGTGCCAGAAGCCGCCTAACAGGGGGATACCAGCGGGAGGGCCGAAGGCACGCAGATACGCAGTATTTT. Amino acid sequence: CARSRLTGGYQREGRRHADTQYF.

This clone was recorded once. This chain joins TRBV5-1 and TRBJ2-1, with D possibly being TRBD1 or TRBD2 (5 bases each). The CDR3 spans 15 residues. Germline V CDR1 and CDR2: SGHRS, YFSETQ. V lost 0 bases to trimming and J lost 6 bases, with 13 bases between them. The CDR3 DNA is TGCGCCAGCAGCTTGGCCGTGTGGGGACGCAATGAGCAGTTCTTC. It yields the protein CASSLAVWGRNEQFF.

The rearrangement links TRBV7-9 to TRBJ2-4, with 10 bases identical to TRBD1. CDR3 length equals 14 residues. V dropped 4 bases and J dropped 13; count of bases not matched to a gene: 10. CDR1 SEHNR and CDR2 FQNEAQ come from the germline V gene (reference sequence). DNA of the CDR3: TGTGCCAGCAGCTACCTCGGACAGGGGGACTCCCAGTACTTC. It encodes CASSYLGQGDSQYF.

The CDR3 region is CASSTVAGGSYNEQFF. The CDR3 bases are TGTGCCAGCAGCACCGTAGCGGGAGGCTCCTACAATGAGCAGTTCTTC. V and J are TRBV5-6 and TRBJ2-1; the match to TRBD2 covers 10 bases. Per the germline V gene, CDR1 is SGHDT and CDR2 is YYEEEE. V was clipped by 4 bases and J by 0 bases; unmatched bases: 4. There are 16 residues in the CDR3.

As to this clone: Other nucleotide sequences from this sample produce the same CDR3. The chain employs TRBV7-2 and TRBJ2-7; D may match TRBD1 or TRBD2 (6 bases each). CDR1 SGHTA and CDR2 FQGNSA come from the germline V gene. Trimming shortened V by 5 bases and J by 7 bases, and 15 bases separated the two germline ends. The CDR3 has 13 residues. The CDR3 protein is CASSLGAGTEQYF. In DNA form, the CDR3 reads TGTGCCAGCAGCCTAGGGGCGGGGACAGAGCAGTACTTC.

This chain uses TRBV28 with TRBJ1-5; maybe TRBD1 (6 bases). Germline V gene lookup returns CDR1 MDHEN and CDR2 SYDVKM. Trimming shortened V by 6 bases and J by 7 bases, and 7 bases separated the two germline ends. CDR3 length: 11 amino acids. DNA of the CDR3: TGTGCCAGCAGGCAGGGGCAGCCCCAGCATTTT. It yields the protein CASRQGQPQHF.

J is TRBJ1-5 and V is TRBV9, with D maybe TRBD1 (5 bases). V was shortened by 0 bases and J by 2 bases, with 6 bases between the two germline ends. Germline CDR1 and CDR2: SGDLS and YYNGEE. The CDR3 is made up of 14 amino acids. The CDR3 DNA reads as TGTGCCAGCAGCGTAGGAGGGGGCAATCAGCCCCAGCATTTT. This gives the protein CASSVGGGNQPQHF.

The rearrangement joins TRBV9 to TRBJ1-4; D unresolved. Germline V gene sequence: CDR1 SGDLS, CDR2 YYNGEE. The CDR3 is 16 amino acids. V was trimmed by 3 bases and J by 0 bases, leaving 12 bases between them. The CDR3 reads CASSAWEGSTNEKLFF. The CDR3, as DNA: TGTGCCAGCAGCGCCTGGGAGGGATCAACTAATGAAAAACTGTTTTTT.

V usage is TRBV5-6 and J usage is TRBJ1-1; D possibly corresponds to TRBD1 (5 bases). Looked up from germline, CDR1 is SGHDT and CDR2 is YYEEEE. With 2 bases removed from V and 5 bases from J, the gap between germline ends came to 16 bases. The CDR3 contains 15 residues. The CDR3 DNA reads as TGTGCCAGCAGCTTACGAGGGGCGCCAAGGACTGAAGCTTTCTTT. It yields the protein CASSLRGAPRTEAFF. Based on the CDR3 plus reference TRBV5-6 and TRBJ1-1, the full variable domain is DAGVTQSPTHLIKTRGQQVTLRCSPKSGHDTVSWYQQALGQGPQFIFQYYEEEERQRGNFPDRFSGHQFPNYSSELNVNALLLGDSALYLCASSLRGAPRTEAFFGQGTRLTVV.